The rows below give T cell receptor beta chains drawn from one sample of a study of cytomegalovirus exposure and HLA in healthy donors. Profiling relied on immunoSEQ multiplex PCR, and the TCRdb table lists in-frame clones only, not all of them. Of about 200,000 clones listed, approximately 78% are singletons. Sequencing was performed on PBMCs. The receptors shown here come from a male donor in good health and CMV-seronegative. CDR3s include the opening cysteine and the closing phenylalanine or tryptophan. Each record gives: J gene, D gene, clone size, V gene, CDR3 protein, CDR3 DNA. A D gene is named only where the DNA matches it firmly. Size is stated for part of the rows, as once, few or many counts, or as a class when the clone is expanded.

j_call: TRBJ1-5; d_call: TRBD1; clone_size: -; v_call: TRBV5-6; cdr3_aa: CASSSRTGYSNQPQHF; cdr3_nt: TGTGCCAGCAGCTCCCGGACAGGTTATAGCAATCAGCCCCAGCATTTT
j_call: TRBJ1-1; d_call: TRBD1; clone_size: -; v_call: TRBV28; cdr3_aa: CASSLGGTGDEAFF; cdr3_nt: TGTGCCAGCAGTTTAGGAGGGACAGGAGACGAAGCTTTCTTT
j_call: TRBJ1-1; d_call: -; clone_size: -; v_call: TRBV5-1; cdr3_aa: CASRYRDMNTEAFF; cdr3_nt: TGCGCCAGCAGGTACAGGGATATGAACACTGAAGCTTTCTTT
j_call: TRBJ2-1; d_call: -; clone_size: -; v_call: TRBV28; cdr3_aa: CASREDGGRFF; cdr3_nt: TGTGCCAGCAGGGAAGACGGGGGGCGGTTCTTC
j_call: TRBJ2-7; d_call: TRBD1; clone_size: -; v_call: TRBV5-1; cdr3_aa: CASSSGTGESYEQYF; cdr3_nt: TGCGCCAGCAGCTCAGGGACAGGGGAGTCCTACGAGCAGTACTTC
j_call: TRBJ2-1; d_call: TRBD2; clone_size: -; v_call: TRBV29-1; cdr3_aa: CSVGGPSGRVNEQFF; cdr3_nt: TGCAGCGTCGGGGGACCTAGCGGGAGAGTTAATGAGCAGTTCTTC
j_call: TRBJ2-1; d_call: TRBD2; clone_size: few; v_call: TRBV6-1; cdr3_aa: CASSPGLASEQFF; cdr3_nt: TGTGCCAGCAGTCCGGGACTAGCAAGTGAGCAGTTCTTC
j_call: TRBJ2-1; d_call: TRBD2; clone_size: -; v_call: TRBV7-3; cdr3_aa: CASSSGLAGGPGAYNEQFF; cdr3_nt: TGTGCCAGCAGCTCGGGACTAGCGGGAGGGCCCGGCGCGTACAATGAGCAGTTCTTC
j_call: TRBJ2-3; d_call: -; clone_size: -; v_call: TRBV5-8; cdr3_aa: CASSLASSEYTDTQYF; cdr3_nt: TGTGCCAGCAGCTTGGCGTCTAGCGAATACACAGATACGCAGTATTTT
j_call: TRBJ2-7; d_call: TRBD1; clone_size: -; v_call: TRBV7-3; cdr3_aa: CASSLAPGQPTYEQYF; cdr3_nt: TGTGCCAGCAGCTTGGCCCCGGGACAGCCCACCTACGAGCAGTACTTC
j_call: TRBJ2-1; d_call: -; clone_size: few; v_call: TRBV6-5; cdr3_aa: CATKKTELDEQFF; cdr3_nt: TGTGCCACCAAAAAAACCGAACTGGATGAGCAGTTCTTC
j_call: TRBJ2-7; d_call: TRBD1; clone_size: few; v_call: TRBV27; cdr3_aa: CASRPGQVIYEQYF; cdr3_nt: TGTGCCAGCCGCCCGGGACAGGTGATTTACGAGCAGTACTTC
j_call: TRBJ1-2; d_call: -; clone_size: -; v_call: TRBV9; cdr3_aa: CASSPTGGRGYTF; cdr3_nt: TGTGCCAGCAGCCCCACGGGGGGTCGGGGCTACACCTTC
j_call: TRBJ1-1; d_call: TRBD1; clone_size: -; v_call: TRBV30; cdr3_aa: CAWREGAPENTEAFF; cdr3_nt: TGTGCCTGGAGGGAGGGGGCCCCAGAAAACACTGAAGCTTTCTTT
j_call: TRBJ1-4; d_call: -; clone_size: -; v_call: TRBV19; cdr3_aa: CASSIARGPNEKLFF; cdr3_nt: TGTGCCAGTAGTATCGCCAGGGGTCCTAATGAAAAACTGTTTTTT
j_call: TRBJ2-1; d_call: -; clone_size: -; v_call: TRBV2; cdr3_aa: CASNFGGHYNEQFF; cdr3_nt: TGTGCCAGCAACTTTGGCGGCCACTACAATGAGCAGTTCTTC
j_call: TRBJ2-7; d_call: TRBD2; clone_size: -; v_call: TRBV28; cdr3_aa: CASSRVGLAGGEQYF; cdr3_nt: TGTGCCAGCAGCCGGGTGGGACTAGCGGGAGGCGAGCAGTACTTC
j_call: TRBJ2-7; d_call: TRBD2; clone_size: -; v_call: TRBV19; cdr3_aa: CASSRGAYEQYF; cdr3_nt: TGTGCCAGTTCCCGGGGGGCCTACGAGCAGTACTTC
j_call: TRBJ1-5; d_call: -; clone_size: -; v_call: TRBV27; cdr3_aa: CASSLAGSNQPQHF; cdr3_nt: TGTGCCAGCAGTTTAGCGGGGAGTAATCAGCCCCAGCATTTT
j_call: TRBJ1-5; d_call: TRBD1; clone_size: -; v_call: TRBV27; cdr3_aa: CASSLFPLDRVLNQPQHF; cdr3_nt: TGTGCCAGCAGTTTATTCCCGTTGGACAGGGTTCTCAATCAGCCCCAGCATTTT
j_call: TRBJ2-1; d_call: TRBD2; clone_size: -; v_call: TRBV9; cdr3_aa: CASSVGTSDTLDEQFF; cdr3_nt: TGTGCCAGCAGCGTCGGGACTAGCGATACCTTGGATGAGCAGTTCTTC
j_call: TRBJ2-7; d_call: TRBD1; clone_size: -; v_call: TRBV10-1; cdr3_aa: CASSDHRPGQGFHEQYF; cdr3_nt: TGCGCCAGCAGTGACCATCGGCCGGGACAGGGTTTCCACGAGCAGTACTTC
j_call: TRBJ2-7; d_call: TRBD1; clone_size: once; v_call: TRBV6-1; cdr3_aa: CASSRQGLGSEYF; cdr3_nt: TGTGCCAGCAGTAGACAGGGGCTTGGGTCGGAGTACTTC
j_call: TRBJ2-1; d_call: TRBD2; clone_size: -; v_call: TRBV5-1; cdr3_aa: CASQIGAGGNEQFF; cdr3_nt: TGCGCCAGCCAGATAGGAGCGGGAGGGAATGAGCAGTTCTTC
j_call: TRBJ2-6; d_call: TRBD2; clone_size: -; v_call: TRBV7-8; cdr3_aa: CASRNAGLAGITGANVLTF; cdr3_nt: TGTGCCAGCAGAAACGCGGGACTAGCGGGAATAACGGGGGCCAACGTCCTGACTTTC
j_call: TRBJ2-2; d_call: -; clone_size: many; v_call: TRBV27; cdr3_aa: CASSLAGAGGELFF; cdr3_nt: TGTGCCAGCAGTTTGGCAGGGGCTGGCGGGGAGCTGTTTTTT
j_call: TRBJ1-5; d_call: TRBD1; clone_size: -; v_call: TRBV6-1; cdr3_aa: CASSEGTGIYQPQHF; cdr3_nt: TGTGCCAGCAGTGAAGGGACAGGGATTTATCAGCCCCAGCATTTT
j_call: TRBJ2-4; d_call: TRBD2; clone_size: -; v_call: TRBV7-9; cdr3_aa: CASSFPIEGWGLDENIQYF; cdr3_nt: TGTGCCAGCAGCTTCCCGATAGAGGGGTGGGGACTAGACGAAAACATTCAGTACTTC
j_call: TRBJ1-2; d_call: TRBD1; clone_size: -; v_call: TRBV5-1; cdr3_aa: CASSQRQGLNYGYTF; cdr3_nt: TGCGCCAGCAGCCAGAGACAGGGTTTGAACTATGGCTACACCTTC
j_call: TRBJ1-4; d_call: -; clone_size: -; v_call: TRBV19; cdr3_aa: CASSMVQAGNEKLFF; cdr3_nt: TGTGCCAGTAGTATGGTGCAGGCCGGTAATGAAAAACTGTTTTTT
j_call: TRBJ2-1; d_call: -; clone_size: -; v_call: TRBV18; cdr3_aa: CASSPRATARDEQFF; cdr3_nt: TGTGCCAGCTCACCACGGGCGACAGCCCGAGATGAGCAGTTCTTC
j_call: TRBJ1-1; d_call: TRBD1; clone_size: -; v_call: TRBV5-1; cdr3_aa: CASSLTGEDTEAFF; cdr3_nt: TGCGCCAGCAGCTTGACAGGGGAGGACACTGAAGCTTTCTTT
j_call: TRBJ1-5; d_call: TRBD1; clone_size: -; v_call: TRBV7-2; cdr3_aa: CASSLGTGRARIGNQPQHF; cdr3_nt: TGTGCCAGCAGCTTGGGGACAGGGAGGGCGAGAATAGGCAATCAGCCCCAGCATTTT
j_call: TRBJ2-7; d_call: -; clone_size: -; v_call: TRBV25-1; cdr3_aa: CASSRTGQGQTSGYEQYF; cdr3_nt: TGTGCCAGCAGTCGGACGGGACAGGGTCAAACTAGCGGCTACGAGCAGTACTTC
j_call: TRBJ1-1; d_call: TRBD1; clone_size: -; v_call: TRBV23-1; cdr3_aa: CASSLGQDAGTEAFF; cdr3_nt: TGCGCCAGCAGTCTGGGACAGGACGCCGGTACTGAAGCTTTCTTT
j_call: TRBJ2-5; d_call: TRBD1; clone_size: -; v_call: TRBV29-1; cdr3_aa: CSGTGNQETQYF; cdr3_nt: TGCAGCGGGACAGGGAATCAAGAGACCCAGTACTTC
j_call: TRBJ2-5; d_call: TRBD1; clone_size: -; v_call: TRBV5-1; cdr3_aa: CASSLSPLIGQVGTQYF; cdr3_nt: TGCGCCAGCAGCTTGTCCCCTCTCATTGGACAGGTCGGAACCCAGTACTTC
j_call: TRBJ2-5; d_call: -; clone_size: -; v_call: TRBV6-1; cdr3_aa: CASSELQQETQYF; cdr3_nt: TGTGCCAGCAGTGAACTGCAGCAAGAGACCCAGTACTTC
j_call: TRBJ1-2; d_call: TRBD1; clone_size: -; v_call: TRBV4-2; cdr3_aa: CASSPPGGGLGYTF; cdr3_nt: TGTGCCAGCAGCCCCCCAGGGGGCGGGCTTGGCTACACCTTC
j_call: TRBJ2-2; d_call: TRBD2; clone_size: few; v_call: TRBV7-6; cdr3_aa: CASSPFQVAGGPNPGLFF; cdr3_nt: TGTGCCAGCAGCCCTTTCCAGGTAGCGGGAGGGCCCAACCCCGGGCTGTTTTTT
j_call: TRBJ2-7; d_call: TRBD2; clone_size: -; v_call: TRBV5-1; cdr3_aa: CASSLFRSSGGLSSYEQYF; cdr3_nt: TGCGCCAGCAGCTTATTCCGGTCCTCGGGAGGCCTAAGCTCCTACGAGCAGTACTTC
j_call: TRBJ2-3; d_call: TRBD2; clone_size: once; v_call: TRBV6-5; cdr3_aa: CASSLNSGTSTDTQYF; cdr3_nt: TGTGCCAGCAGTTTAAATAGCGGGACAAGCACAGATACGCAGTATTTT
j_call: TRBJ1-3; d_call: -; clone_size: -; v_call: TRBV18; cdr3_aa: CASSPPGGIGNTIYF; cdr3_nt: TGTGCCAGCTCACCACCCGGCGGGATTGGAAACACCATATATTTT
j_call: TRBJ1-1; d_call: -; clone_size: -; v_call: TRBV29-1; cdr3_aa: CSVGQSMRGTEAFF; cdr3_nt: TGCAGCGTAGGACAGTCCATGAGGGGCACTGAAGCTTTCTTT
j_call: TRBJ2-2; d_call: TRBD2; clone_size: few; v_call: TRBV27; cdr3_aa: CATLTLAGGGTGELFF; cdr3_nt: TGTGCCACCCTAACCCTCGCGGGAGGGGGAACCGGGGAGCTGTTTTTT
j_call: TRBJ2-1; d_call: TRBD2; clone_size: -; v_call: TRBV4-1; cdr3_aa: CASSLRTSEYNEQFF; cdr3_nt: TGCGCCAGCAGCCTAAGGACTAGCGAATACAATGAGCAGTTCTTC
j_call: TRBJ2-5; d_call: -; clone_size: -; v_call: TRBV7-9; cdr3_aa: CASSLERNQETQYF; cdr3_nt: TGTGCCAGCAGCTTAGAGCGGAACCAAGAGACCCAGTACTTC
j_call: TRBJ1-2; d_call: -; clone_size: -; v_call: TRBV7-2; cdr3_aa: CASSSYRQVANYGYTF; cdr3_nt: TGTGCCAGCAGCTCCTACCGACAGGTAGCTAACTATGGCTACACCTTC
j_call: TRBJ1-2; d_call: -; clone_size: -; v_call: TRBV6-5; cdr3_aa: CASRYDSVDGYTF; cdr3_nt: TGTGCCAGCAGATATGACAGTGTCGATGGCTACACCTTC
j_call: TRBJ1-2; d_call: -; clone_size: -; v_call: TRBV7-9; cdr3_aa: CSSSVDGRAFYGYTF; cdr3_nt: TGTTCCAGCAGCGTAGATGGGCGGGCCTTCTATGGCTACACCTTC
j_call: TRBJ1-5; d_call: -; clone_size: -; v_call: TRBV19; cdr3_aa: CASSIEVYSNQPQHF; cdr3_nt: TGTGCCAGTAGTATTGAGGTATATAGCAATCAGCCCCAGCATTTT
j_call: TRBJ2-3; d_call: -; clone_size: -; v_call: TRBV5-1; cdr3_aa: CASSFYRDTTTDTQYF; cdr3_nt: TGCGCCAGCAGCTTTTACCGGGATACCACTACAGATACGCAGTATTTT
j_call: TRBJ2-1; d_call: -; clone_size: -; v_call: TRBV6-6; cdr3_aa: CASSYAGSNEQFF; cdr3_nt: TGTGCCAGCAGTTACGCCGGTTCCAATGAGCAGTTCTTC
j_call: TRBJ2-7; d_call: TRBD1; clone_size: -; v_call: TRBV19; cdr3_aa: CASGQGSYEQYF; cdr3_nt: TGTGCCTCGGGACAGGGATCCTACGAGCAGTACTTC
j_call: TRBJ2-7; d_call: -; clone_size: -; v_call: TRBV5-4; cdr3_aa: CASSLASRGRSYEQYF; cdr3_nt: TGTGCCAGCAGCTTGGCCTCAAGGGGTCGATCCTACGAGCAGTACTTC
j_call: TRBJ1-6; d_call: TRBD1; clone_size: -; v_call: TRBV5-1; cdr3_aa: CASSLDGQENSPLHF; cdr3_nt: TGCGCCAGCAGCTTGGATGGACAGGAGAATTCACCCCTCCACTTT
j_call: TRBJ2-7; d_call: -; clone_size: once; v_call: TRBV4-1; cdr3_aa: CASSQQISSWGRAYEQYF; cdr3_nt: TGCGCCAGCAGCCAACAGATCTCCTCTTGGGGCAGAGCCTACGAGCAGTACTTC
j_call: TRBJ2-7; d_call: -; clone_size: -; v_call: TRBV20-1; cdr3_aa: CSATLSYEQYF; cdr3_nt: TGCAGTGCTACCCTCTCTTACGAGCAGTACTTC
j_call: TRBJ2-1; d_call: -; clone_size: -; v_call: TRBV5-4; cdr3_aa: CASSPLGSSYNEQFF; cdr3_nt: TGTGCCAGCAGCCCACTCGGGAGCTCCTACAATGAGCAGTTCTTC
j_call: TRBJ2-7; d_call: -; clone_size: -; v_call: TRBV4-1; cdr3_aa: CASSQEQGLSYEQYF; cdr3_nt: TGCGCCAGCAGCCAAGAGCAGGGATTGTCCTACGAGCAGTACTTC